This T cell receptor (beta chain) was recovered during a study of blood T cell repertoires in COVID-19. Some clones are missing from TCRdb's copy, which holds only in-frame ones; the method was immunoSEQ multiplex PCR. The sample lists 140,000 or so clones, around 83% occurring once. The CDR3 is 15 residues long. Trimming at V came to 4 bases and at J to 8 bases, leaving 8 bases not matched to a gene. Looked up from germline, CDR1 is ENHRY and CDR2 is SYGVKD. The V and J genes are TRBV10-3 and TRBJ2-1, with 10 nucleotides matching TRBD2. The specimen sequenced was peripheral blood. This TCR came from a man aged 55 to 70 with active or convalescent COVID-19. The CDR3 protein is CAISGGSGGLYEQFF. The CDR3 DNA follows: TGTGCCATCAGTGGCGGTAGCGGGGGGCTCTATGAGCAGTTCTTC.